Below, 29 T cell receptor beta chains from the same sample are listed, as sequenced in a study of cytomegalovirus exposure and HLA in healthy donors. 13 Jbeta primers and 60 Vbeta primers were used for the PCR. TCRdb's table, derived via immunoSEQ multiplex PCR, lists solely in-frame clones and lacks some. The sample yields about 87,000 clones, around 68% seen once. The material sequenced was PBMCs. The receptors come from a man aged 30 to 39 in good health and CMV-seropositive.

The chain is built from TRBV15 and TRBJ2-5; TRBD2 matches at 8 bases. The length of the CDR3 is 14 residues. The ends lost 1 base at V and 5 bases at J; junction bases unmatched: 3. Looked up from germline, CDR1 is LNHNV and CDR2 is YYDKDF (reference sequence). This CDR3 reads CATSRAGGPETQYF. CDR3 DNA sequence: TGTGCCACCAGCAGAGCGGGGGGGCCGGAGACCCAGTACTTC.

The rearrangement uses TRBV28 and TRBJ2-7, with D uncertain. The germline CDR1 and CDR2 sequences are MDHEN and SYDVKM. V lost 7 bases and J 1 base, leaving 14 bases between the germline ends. The CDR3 extends over 14 amino acids. The DNA of the CDR3 is TGTGCCAGCACCCCCGCGGAAAGGTCCTACGAGCAGTACTTC. It yields the protein CASTPAERSYEQYF.

This clone was observed a few times. The chain has TRBV29-1 and TRBJ2-3, with 7 bases aligning to TRBD1. Germline CDR1 is SQVTM and CDR2 is ANQGSEA. V trimming: 4 bases; J trimming: 8 bases; junction bases outside the gene matches: 3. This CDR3 region has 11 residues. CDR3 in DNA: TGCAGCGTTGGGGACAGCGGTACGCAGTATTTT. This codes for CSVGDSGTQYF.

The V gene is TRBV5-6, the J gene TRBJ1-1; D not resolved. Germline-derived CDR1 and CDR2 are SGHDT and YYEEEE. The V end was cut by 1 base, the J end by 7 bases, with 14 bases between. The CDR3 length is 14 residues. The CDR3 DNA reads as TGTGCCAGCAGCTTGAGTCTTAGGGAGATTGAAGCTTTCTTT. Translation: CASSLSLREIEAFF. The full variable domain, completed using reference TRBV5-6 and TRBJ1-1, is DAGVTQSPTHLIKTRGQQVTLRCSPKSGHDTVSWYQQALGQGPQFIFQYYEEEERQRGNFPDRFSGHQFPNYSSELNVNALLLGDSALYLCASSLSLREIEAFFGQGTRLTVV.

The chain is built from TRBV7-9 and TRBJ2-7; D is ambiguous. V shed 0 bases and J shed 4 bases, with 7 bases lying between them. CDR1 and CDR2 from the germline V gene are SEHNR and FQNEAQ (reference sequence). The CDR3 is made up of 13 amino acids. In nucleotides, the CDR3 is TGTGCCAGCAGCTTAGCGGTAGAATACGAGCAGTACTTC. Its protein product is CASSLAVEYEQYF.

The rearrangement uses TRBV28 and TRBJ1-1; D unresolved. Trimming took 3 bases from V and 6 from J, leaving 14 bases between them. This CDR3 has 14 amino acids. Germline V CDR1 and CDR2: MDHEN, SYDVKM. As DNA, the CDR3 is TGTGCCAGCAGTTTCGAGGGCACGGGAGCTGAAGCTTTCTTT. As protein: CASSFEGTGAEAFF.

This rearrangement joins TRBV30 to TRBJ2-1, with 8 bases lining up with TRBD2. V lost 3 bases, J lost 10 bases, and 8 bases stayed unmatched. Germline CDR1 GTSNPN, CDR2 SVGIG (reference sequence). The CDR3 covers 13 residues. The CDR3 nucleotides are TGTGCCTGGAGACCGGGTCGGGAGGGCGAGCAGTTCTTC. Translating it yields CAWRPGREGEQFF.

The genes are TRBV15 and TRBJ1-2; D unresolved. With 0 bases removed from V and 8 bases from J, the gap between germline ends came to 13 bases. CDR3 length: 14 amino acids. Looked up from germline, CDR1 is LNHNV and CDR2 is YYDKDF (reference sequence). The DNA of the CDR3 is TGTGCCACCAGCAGAGACGTCCACGCCGGGGGCTACACCTTC. It yields the protein CATSRDVHAGGYTF.

Note on this clone: Germline and junction disagree at one end, which may indicate a read error. V usage is TRBV6-5 and J usage is TRBJ1-5; D is unclear. The CDR3 runs 15 residues. Germline V gives CDR1 MNHEY, CDR2 SVGAGI. The CDR3 DNA is TGTGCCAGCAGTCCCGTTATTCGTAGCAATCAGCCCCAGAATTTT. It specifies CASSPVIRSNQPQNF.

The V call is TRBV5-1, the J call TRBJ2-5; D gene uncertain. Trimming pared 1 base from V and 5 bases from J, leaving 12 bases between. This CDR3 contains 14 residues. Germline V gene data show CDR1 as SGHRS and CDR2 as YFSETQ. CDR3 amino acids: CASSLLPVGETQYF. The CDR3 DNA follows: TGCGCCAGCAGCTTGCTCCCCGTCGGGGAGACCCAGTACTTC.

The chain couples TRBV5-1 to TRBJ2-5; weak D call: TRBD1 (5 bases). The CDR3 contains 15 residues. Germline values: CDR1 SGHRS, CDR2 YFSETQ. V lost 4 bases and J 4 bases, leaving 17 bases between the germline ends. The CDR3 nucleotides read TGCGCCAGCAGCCCAAGGACCGTGGGGCCAGAGACCCAGTACTTC. Amino acids: CASSPRTVGPETQYF.

The V gene is TRBV5-1, the J gene TRBJ1-4; weak D call: TRBD1 (6 bases). This CDR3 comprises 16 residues. V shed 0 bases and J shed 0 bases, with 9 bases lying between them. Germline V gene data show CDR1 as SGHRS and CDR2 as YFSETQ. The chain's CDR3 is CASSLDGGATNEKLFF. The DNA of the CDR3 is TGCGCCAGCAGCTTGGATGGGGGCGCAACTAATGAAAAACTGTTTTTT.

The chain employs TRBV7-2 and TRBJ2-7; TRBD2 matches 10 bases. The CDR3 contains 15 residues. V lost 3 bases to trimming and J lost 0 bases; unmatched junction nucleotides: 2. The germline V gene has CDR1 SGHTA and CDR2 FQGNSA. CDR3 in amino acids: CASSFGLAVSYEQYF. The CDR3 DNA reads TGTGCCAGCAGCTTTGGACTAGCGGTCTCCTACGAGCAGTACTTC.

The chain couples TRBV27 to TRBJ2-7, with 8 nucleotides matching TRBD1. Germline V gene lookup returns CDR1 MNHEY and CDR2 SMNVEV (reference sequence). With V trimmed by 0 bases and J by 3 bases, 4 bases remained unmatched. There are 15 residues in the CDR3. The CDR3 sequence: CASSLSPGQDYEQYF. In DNA, the CDR3 is TGTGCCAGCAGTTTATCCCCGGGACAGGACTACGAGCAGTACTTC.

This clone was counted only a few times. The chain carries TRBV19 and TRBJ1-2; TRBD1 matches at 7 bases. This CDR3 spans 14 amino acids. The germline gives CDR1 LNHDA, CDR2 SQIVND (reference sequence). The trim removed 4 bases at V and 0 bases at J, leaving 2 bases unmatched. The CDR3 sequence is CASSTDRANYGYTF. In DNA, the CDR3 is TGTGCCAGTAGTACCGACAGGGCTAACTATGGCTACACCTTC.

The chain couples TRBV30 to TRBJ1-2, with 10 bases fitting TRBD1. In germline, CDR1 is GTSNPN, CDR2 SVGIG (reference sequence). This CDR3 has 12 residues. This CDR3 reads CAGTGAPGGYTF. The CDR3 region has the DNA TGTGCTGGGACAGGGGCGCCCGGGGGCTACACCTTC.

The chain couples TRBV28 to TRBJ1-1, with D possibly TRBD1 on 5 matching bases. V was pared by 6 bases and J by 4 bases, with 9 bases between. Germline CDR1 is MDHEN and CDR2 is SYDVKM. The CDR3 has 12 amino acids. The CDR3 spells CASSRRATEAFF. CDR3 sequence (DNA): TGTGCCAGCAGCCGCAGGGCCACTGAAGCTTTCTTT.

The rearrangement links TRBV5-6 to TRBJ1-4; no firm D call. Trimming left V 0 bases short and J 8 bases short, with 14 bases between. Germline V gene data show CDR1 as SGHDT and CDR2 as YYEEEE. This CDR3 has 15 amino acids. CDR3 region: CASSLAVGLREKLFF. The CDR3 bases are TGTGCCAGCAGCTTGGCCGTAGGTCTGAGGGAAAAACTGTTTTTT.

The gene calls are TRBV11-2 and TRBJ2-5, with TRBD2 matching over 11 bases. This CDR3 is built from 15 residues. Germline CDR1 SGHAT, CDR2 FQNNGV. J was trimmed by 5 bases and V by 2 bases; bases with no gene match: 4. For the CDR3, the DNA is TGTGCCAGCAGCTTAAGTAGCGGGAGGGGGGAGACCCAGTACTTC. Its translation is CASSLSSGRGETQYF.

This chain uses TRBV4-2 with TRBJ2-3; TRBD1 matches at 8 bases. The CDR3 length is 17 residues. Germline values: CDR1 LGHNA, CDR2 YNFKEQ. Trimming at V came to 2 bases and at J to 6 bases, leaving 13 bases not matched to a gene. The CDR3 is CASSQPGQGPSMDTQYF. The CDR3 DNA reads as TGTGCCAGCAGCCAACCCGGACAGGGACCCTCTATGGATACGCAGTATTTT.

The chain carries TRBV5-1 and TRBJ2-2, with D maybe TRBD2 (5 bases). The germline gives CDR1 SGHRS, CDR2 YFSETQ. The germline V and J ends were trimmed by 7 bases and 6 bases, with 16 bases remaining between them. The CDR3 is 14 amino acids. CDR3 loop: CASSDGLPAGELFF. The CDR3 DNA reads as TGCGCCAGCTCCGATGGACTGCCCGCCGGGGAGCTGTTTTTT.

This chain's CDR3 is CASSTGALNQPQHF. CDR3 DNA sequence: TGTGCCAGCAGTACAGGGGCCCTCAATCAGCCCCAGCATTTT. This rearrangement joins TRBV6-5 to TRBJ1-5; 7 bases are a match to TRBD1. The ends lost 5 bases at V and 3 bases at J; junction bases unmatched: 4. The germline V gene has CDR1 MNHEY and CDR2 SVGAGI. This CDR3 has 14 residues.

The chain recombines TRBV5-6 with TRBJ1-1; no clear D gene. The CDR3 contains 12 residues. Germline CDR1 and CDR2: SGHDT and YYEEEE. The ends were cut back, 1 base at V and 11 bases at J, with 12 bases in the middle. DNA of the CDR3: TGTGCCAGCAGCTTGTCACCGCGCGAGGCTTTCTTT. Protein: CASSLSPREAFF.

The rearrangement joins TRBV19 to TRBJ1-5; tentatively, D is TRBD1 (5 bases). Germline values: CDR1 LNHDA, CDR2 SQIVND (reference sequence). V dropped 5 bases and J dropped 3 bases, with 14 bases sitting between them. The CDR3 runs 15 residues. The CDR3 loop is CASSPRDRYNQPQHF. The CDR3 DNA reads as TGTGCCAGTAGTCCGCGGGACCGCTACAATCAGCCCCAGCATTTT.

This rearrangement joins TRBV4-1 to TRBJ2-2; TRBD1 is a possible D gene (5 bases). With 1 base removed from V and 5 bases from J, the gap between germline ends came to 11 bases. This CDR3 comprises 15 residues. The germline V gene encodes CDR1 MGHRA and CDR2 YSYEKL. CDR3 protein: CASSQVAGYTGELFF. In nucleotides, the CDR3 is TGCGCCAGCAGCCAAGTGGCAGGGTATACCGGGGAGCTGTTTTTT.

This clone was counted a few times. This chain joins TRBV2 and TRBJ1-1, with TRBD1 matching 8 bases. The ends lost 6 bases at V and 11 bases at J; junction bases unmatched: 8. This CDR3 comprises 12 residues. The germline V gene encodes CDR1 SNHLY and CDR2 FYNNEI. Here the CDR3 reads CASSGQGGFAFF. The DNA of the CDR3 is TGTGCCAGCAGCGGACAGGGAGGGTTTGCTTTCTTT.

This clone was seen more than once but under ten times. The rearrangement links TRBV14 to TRBJ2-2; 8 nucleotides match TRBD1. There are 16 residues in the CDR3. Trimming cost V 1 base and J 7 bases; bases outside gene matches: 8. Looked up from germline, CDR1 is SGHDN and CDR2 is FVKESK. The CDR3 region is CASSQVGQGAGGELFF. The CDR3 DNA sequence: TGTGCCAGCAGCCAAGTGGGCCAGGGGGCTGGCGGGGAGCTGTTTTTT.

The chain employs TRBV9 and TRBJ2-5, with D uncertain. From germline, CDR1 is SGDLS and CDR2 YYNGEE. V gave up 0 bases and J gave up 5 bases, with 17 bases separating them. The CDR3 is 16 amino acids. CDR3 region: CASSVGEKLERETQYF. For the CDR3, the DNA is TGTGCCAGCAGCGTAGGAGAAAAGCTTGAGAGGGAGACCCAGTACTTC.

The chain has TRBV28 and TRBJ1-1; tentatively, D is TRBD1 (5 bases). The ends were cut back, 6 bases at V and 4 bases at J, with 15 bases in the middle. The germline V gene has CDR1 MDHEN and CDR2 SYDVKM. This CDR3 comprises 14 residues. The CDR3 DNA is TGTGCCAGCAGCTATAGGGGAACAGTCACTGAAGCTTTCTTT. The encoded protein is CASSYRGTVTEAFF.